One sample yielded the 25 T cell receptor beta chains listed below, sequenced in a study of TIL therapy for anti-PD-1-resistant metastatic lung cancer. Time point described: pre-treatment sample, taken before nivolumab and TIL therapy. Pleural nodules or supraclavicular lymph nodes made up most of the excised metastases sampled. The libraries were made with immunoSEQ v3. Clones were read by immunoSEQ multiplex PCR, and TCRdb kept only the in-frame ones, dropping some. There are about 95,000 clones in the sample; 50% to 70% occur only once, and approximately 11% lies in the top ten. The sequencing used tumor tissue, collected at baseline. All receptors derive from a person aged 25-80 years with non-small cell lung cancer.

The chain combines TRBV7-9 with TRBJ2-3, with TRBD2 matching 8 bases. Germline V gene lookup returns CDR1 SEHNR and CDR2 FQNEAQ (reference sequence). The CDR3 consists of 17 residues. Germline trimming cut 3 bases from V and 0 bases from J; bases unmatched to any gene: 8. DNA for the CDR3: TGTGCCAGCAGCTTGGGAGTAGCGGGGTCTAGCACAGATACGCAGTATTTT. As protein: CASSLGVAGSSTDTQYF.

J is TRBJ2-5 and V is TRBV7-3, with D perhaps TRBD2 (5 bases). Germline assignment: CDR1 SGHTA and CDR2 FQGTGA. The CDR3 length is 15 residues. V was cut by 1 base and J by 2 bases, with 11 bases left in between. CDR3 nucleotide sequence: TGTGCCAGCAGCTTAAAAGACTACCGGCAAGAGACCCAGTACTTC. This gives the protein CASSLKDYRQETQYF.

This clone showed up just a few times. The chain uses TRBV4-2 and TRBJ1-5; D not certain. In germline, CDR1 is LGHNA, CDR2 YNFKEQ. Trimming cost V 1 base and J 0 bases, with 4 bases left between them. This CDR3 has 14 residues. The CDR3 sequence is CASSQVRSNQPQHF. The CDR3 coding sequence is TGTGCCAGCAGCCAAGTCCGTAGCAATCAGCCCCAGCATTTT.

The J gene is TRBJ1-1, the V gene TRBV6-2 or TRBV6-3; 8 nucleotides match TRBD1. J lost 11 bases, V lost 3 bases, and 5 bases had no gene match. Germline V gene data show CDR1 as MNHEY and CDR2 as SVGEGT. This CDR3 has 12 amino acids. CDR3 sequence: CASSYSDRDAFF. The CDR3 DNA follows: TGTGCCAGCAGTTATTCGGACAGGGACGCTTTCTTT.

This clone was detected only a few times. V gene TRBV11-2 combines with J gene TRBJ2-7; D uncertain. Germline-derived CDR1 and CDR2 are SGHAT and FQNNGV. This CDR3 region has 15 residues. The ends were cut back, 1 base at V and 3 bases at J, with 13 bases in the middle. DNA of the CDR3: TGTGCCAGCAGCTTAGGCACCTGGGGATACTACGAGCAGTACTTC. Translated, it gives CASSLGTWGYYEQYF.

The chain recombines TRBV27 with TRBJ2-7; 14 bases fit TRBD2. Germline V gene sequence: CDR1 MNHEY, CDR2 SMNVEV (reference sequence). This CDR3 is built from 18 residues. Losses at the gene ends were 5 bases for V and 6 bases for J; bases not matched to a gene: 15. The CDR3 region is CASSPLTSGRANVGEQYF. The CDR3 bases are TGTGCCAGCAGTCCTCTGACTAGCGGGAGGGCCAACGTCGGCGAGCAGTACTTC.

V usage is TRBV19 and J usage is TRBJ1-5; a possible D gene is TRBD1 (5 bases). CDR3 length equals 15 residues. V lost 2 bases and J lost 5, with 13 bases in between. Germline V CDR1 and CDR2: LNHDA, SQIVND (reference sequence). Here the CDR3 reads CASSIRGRGDQPQHF. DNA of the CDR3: TGTGCCAGTAGTATAAGGGGACGAGGAGATCAGCCCCAGCATTTT.

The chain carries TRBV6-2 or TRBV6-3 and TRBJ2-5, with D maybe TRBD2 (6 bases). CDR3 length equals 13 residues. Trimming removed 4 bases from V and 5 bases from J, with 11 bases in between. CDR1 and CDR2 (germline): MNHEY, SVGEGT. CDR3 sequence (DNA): TGTGCCAGCAGTTTCGGGGGACTGGAGACCCAGTACTTC. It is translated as CASSFGGLETQYF.

CDR3 sequence (DNA): TGCGCCAGCAGCCAAGAGAGACAGGGGTATGGCTACACCTTC. Its translation: CASSQERQGYGYTF. J is TRBJ1-2 and V is TRBV4-3, with TRBD1 matching over 8 bases. The length of the CDR3 is 14 residues. J gave up 5 bases and V 0 bases, and 2 bases lay outside the gene matches. Germline V gene data show CDR1 as LGHNA and CDR2 as YSLEER.

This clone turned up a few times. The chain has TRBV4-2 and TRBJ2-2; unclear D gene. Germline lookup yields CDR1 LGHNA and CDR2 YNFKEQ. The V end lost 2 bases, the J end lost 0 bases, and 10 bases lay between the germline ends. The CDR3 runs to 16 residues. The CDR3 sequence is CASSQRGGTNTGELFF. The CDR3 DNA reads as TGTGCCAGCAGCCAACGTGGTGGGACGAACACCGGGGAGCTGTTTTTT.

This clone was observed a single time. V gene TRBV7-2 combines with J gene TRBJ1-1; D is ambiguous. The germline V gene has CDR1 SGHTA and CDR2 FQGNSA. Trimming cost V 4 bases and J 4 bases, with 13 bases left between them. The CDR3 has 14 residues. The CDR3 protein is CASSSTAAGTEAFF. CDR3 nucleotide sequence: TGTGCCAGCAGCTCGACCGCGGCGGGCACTGAAGCTTTCTTT.

CDR3 amino acids: CASSLSSGVSSINEQFF. The CDR3 nucleotides are TGTGCCAGCAGCTTATCTAGCGGGGTTTCCTCGATAAATGAGCAGTTCTTC. The chain links TRBV7-8 to TRBJ2-1, with TRBD2 matching 9 bases. Trimming took 2 bases from V and 7 from J; bases not matched to a gene: 12. The CDR3 has 17 amino acids. The V gene's germline CDR1 is SGHVS and CDR2 FQNEAQ.

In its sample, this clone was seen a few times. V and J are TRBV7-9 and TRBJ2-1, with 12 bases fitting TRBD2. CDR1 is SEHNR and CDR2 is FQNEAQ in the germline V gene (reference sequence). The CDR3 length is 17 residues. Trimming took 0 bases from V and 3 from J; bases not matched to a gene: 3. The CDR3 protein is CASSLAVLAGGYNEQFF. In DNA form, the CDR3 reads TGTGCCAGCAGCTTAGCGGTACTAGCGGGAGGCTACAATGAGCAGTTCTTC.

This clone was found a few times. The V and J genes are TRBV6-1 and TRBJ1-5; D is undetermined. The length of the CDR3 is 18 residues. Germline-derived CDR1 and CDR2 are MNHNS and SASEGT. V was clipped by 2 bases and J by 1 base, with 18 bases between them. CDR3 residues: CASSEKGMESLSNQPQHF. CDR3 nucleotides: TGTGCCAGCAGTGAAAAAGGGATGGAAAGCCTGAGCAATCAGCCCCAGCATTTT.

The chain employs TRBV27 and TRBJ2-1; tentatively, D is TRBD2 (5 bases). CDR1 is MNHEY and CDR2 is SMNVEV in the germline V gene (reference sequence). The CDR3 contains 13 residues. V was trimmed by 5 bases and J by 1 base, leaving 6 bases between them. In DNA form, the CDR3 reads TGTGCCAGCAGTACGGGGTCCTACAATGAGCAGTTCTTC. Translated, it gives CASSTGSYNEQFF.

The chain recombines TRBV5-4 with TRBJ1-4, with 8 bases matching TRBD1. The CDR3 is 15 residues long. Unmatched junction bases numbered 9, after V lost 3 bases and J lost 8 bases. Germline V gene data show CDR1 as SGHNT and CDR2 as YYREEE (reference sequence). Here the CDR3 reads CASSSLDRVDEKLFF. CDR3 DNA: TGTGCCAGCAGCTCCTTGGACAGGGTGGACGAAAAACTGTTTTTT.

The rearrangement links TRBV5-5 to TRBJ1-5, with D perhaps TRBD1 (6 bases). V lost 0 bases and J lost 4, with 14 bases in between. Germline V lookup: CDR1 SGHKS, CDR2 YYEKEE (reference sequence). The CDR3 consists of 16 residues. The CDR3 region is CASSLARDRRNQPQHF. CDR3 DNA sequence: TGTGCCAGCAGCTTGGCTCGTGACAGGCGGAATCAGCCCCAGCATTTT.

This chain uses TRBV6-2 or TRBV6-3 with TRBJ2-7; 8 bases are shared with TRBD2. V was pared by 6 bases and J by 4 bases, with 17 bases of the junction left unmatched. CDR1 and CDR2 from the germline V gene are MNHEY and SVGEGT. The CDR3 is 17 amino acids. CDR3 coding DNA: TGTGCCAGCAGCCCCAGGGCCCGGGAGGGGCTCTGGTACGAGCAGTACTTC. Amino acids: CASSPRAREGLWYEQYF.

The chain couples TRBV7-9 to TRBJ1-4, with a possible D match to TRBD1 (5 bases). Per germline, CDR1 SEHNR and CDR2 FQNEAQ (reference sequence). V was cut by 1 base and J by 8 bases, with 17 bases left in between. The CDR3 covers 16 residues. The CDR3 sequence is CASSLVPPRDGEKLFF. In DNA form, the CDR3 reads TGTGCCAGCAGCTTAGTTCCCCCCAGGGATGGCGAAAAACTGTTTTTT.

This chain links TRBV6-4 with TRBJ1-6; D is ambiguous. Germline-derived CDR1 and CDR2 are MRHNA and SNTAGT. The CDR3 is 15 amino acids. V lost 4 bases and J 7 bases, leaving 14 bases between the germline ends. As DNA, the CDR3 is TGTGCCAGCAGTGTTTCTGGAATCAGAAATTCACCCCTCCACTTT. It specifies CASSVSGIRNSPLHF.

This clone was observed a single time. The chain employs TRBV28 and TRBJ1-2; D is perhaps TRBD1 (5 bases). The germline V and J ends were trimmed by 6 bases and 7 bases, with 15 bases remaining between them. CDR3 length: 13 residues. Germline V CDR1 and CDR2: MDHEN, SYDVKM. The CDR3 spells CASSEKGTPGYTF. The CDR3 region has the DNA TGTGCCAGCAGCGAAAAGGGGACTCCTGGCTACACCTTC.

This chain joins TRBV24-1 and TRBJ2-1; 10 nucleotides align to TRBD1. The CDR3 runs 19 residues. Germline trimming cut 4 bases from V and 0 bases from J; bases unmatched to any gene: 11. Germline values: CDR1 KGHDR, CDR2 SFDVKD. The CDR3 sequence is CATSEGDRGGGSSYNEQFF. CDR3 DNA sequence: TGTGCCACCAGTGAGGGGGACAGGGGTGGGGGGAGCTCCTACAATGAGCAGTTCTTC.

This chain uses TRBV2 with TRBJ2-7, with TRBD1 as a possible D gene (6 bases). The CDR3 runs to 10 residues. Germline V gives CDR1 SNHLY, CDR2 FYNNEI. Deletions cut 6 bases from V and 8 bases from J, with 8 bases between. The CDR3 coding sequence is TGTGCCAGCAGACAGGGTCAGCAGTACTTC. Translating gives CASRQGQQYF. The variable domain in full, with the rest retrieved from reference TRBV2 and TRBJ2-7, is EPEVTQTPSHQVTQMGQEVILRCVPISNHLYFYWYRQILGQKVEFLVSFYNNEISEKSEIFDDQFSVERPDGSNFTLKIRSTKLEDSAMYFCASRQGQQYFGPGTRLTVT.

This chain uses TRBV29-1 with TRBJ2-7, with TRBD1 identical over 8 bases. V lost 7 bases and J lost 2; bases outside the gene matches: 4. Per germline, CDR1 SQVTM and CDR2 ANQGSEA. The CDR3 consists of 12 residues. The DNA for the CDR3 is TGCAGCGGGACAGGGCTTGCCTACGAGCAGTACTTC. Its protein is CSGTGLAYEQYF.

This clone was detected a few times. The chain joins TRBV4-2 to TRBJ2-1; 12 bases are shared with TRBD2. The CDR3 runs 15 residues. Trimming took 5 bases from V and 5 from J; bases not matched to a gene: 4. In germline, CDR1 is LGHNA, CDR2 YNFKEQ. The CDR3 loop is CASSFRLAGDNEQFF. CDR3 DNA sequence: TGTGCCAGCAGCTTTAGACTAGCGGGAGACAATGAGCAGTTCTTC.